This is a list of T cell receptor beta chains from one sample in a study of shared clonotypes between healthy human individuals. The repertoire was sequenced with immunoSEQ multiplex PCR; TCRdb's copy has only in-frame clones and lacks some. The sample yields about 2.4 million clones, around nine tenths seen once. Sequencing input: naive CD4+ T cells sorted from blood. The receptors derive from a man aged 18 to 30 in good health. Each CDR3 is given with its conserved first and last residue. D genes are given only for firm matches. Clone size appears in some rows only: once, few, many, or a class for an expanded clone.

CDR3 protein: CASSPPGTGNHEQYF; CDR3 DNA: TGTGCCAGTTCCCCCCCCGGGACAGGGAACCACGAGCAGTACTTC; D gene: TRBD1; V gene: TRBV18; clone size: -; J gene: TRBJ2-7
CDR3 protein: CASSLGGGSTGELFF; CDR3 DNA: TGTGCCAGCAGCTTAGGAGGGGGAAGCACCGGGGAGCTGTTTTTT; D gene: -; V gene: TRBV11-2; clone size: -; J gene: TRBJ2-2
CDR3 protein: CASSLALAETQYF; CDR3 DNA: TGCGCCAGCAGCTTGGCCCTAGCCGAGACCCAGTACTTC; D gene: -; V gene: TRBV5-1; clone size: -; J gene: TRBJ2-5
CDR3 protein: CACTSDSNTQYF; CDR3 DNA: TGTGCCTGTACTTCCGACAGCAATACGCAGTATTTT; D gene: -; V gene: TRBV30; clone size: -; J gene: TRBJ2-3
CDR3 protein: CAWRGEGTPAKNGYTF; CDR3 DNA: TGTGCCTGGAGGGGGGAGGGGACTCCGGCGAAGAATGGCTACACCTTC; D gene: -; V gene: TRBV30; clone size: -; J gene: TRBJ1-2
CDR3 protein: CASSLVSPEQYF; CDR3 DNA: TGTGCCAGCAGCTTAGTTTCCCCCGAGCAGTACTTC; D gene: -; V gene: TRBV7-2; clone size: -; J gene: TRBJ2-7
CDR3 protein: CASSQDRANYGYTF; CDR3 DNA: TGCGCCAGCAGCCAAGACAGGGCGAACTATGGCTACACCTTC; D gene: -; V gene: TRBV4-3; clone size: -; J gene: TRBJ1-2
CDR3 protein: CASSSGTGQGNQPQHF; CDR3 DNA: TGTGCCAGCAGTTCAGGAACGGGACAGGGGAATCAGCCCCAGCATTTT; D gene: TRBD1; V gene: TRBV27; clone size: once; J gene: TRBJ1-5
CDR3 protein: CASSPRMTGELFF; CDR3 DNA: TGTGCCAGCTCACCCCGAATGACCGGGGAGCTGTTTTTT; D gene: -; V gene: TRBV18; clone size: -; J gene: TRBJ2-2
CDR3 protein: CASSSLDRGSGELFF; CDR3 DNA: TGTGCCAGCAGCTCTCTAGACAGGGGATCCGGGGAGCTGTTTTTT; D gene: TRBD1; V gene: TRBV5-6; clone size: once; J gene: TRBJ2-2
CDR3 protein: CASSQLGTGWSTDGYTF; CDR3 DNA: TGCGCCAGCAGCCAACTCGGGACAGGGTGGTCGACGGATGGCTACACCTTC; D gene: TRBD1; V gene: TRBV4-1; clone size: -; J gene: TRBJ1-2
CDR3 protein: CASSQVLLLWTGGETQYF; CDR3 DNA: TGCGCCAGCAGCCAAGTCCTTCTCCTTTGGACAGGGGGAGAGACCCAGTACTTC; D gene: TRBD1; V gene: TRBV4-1; clone size: -; J gene: TRBJ2-5
CDR3 protein: CASSVAGRPYEQYF; CDR3 DNA: TGTGCCAGCAGCGTAGCTGGCAGACCCTACGAGCAGTACTTC; D gene: -; V gene: TRBV9; clone size: -; J gene: TRBJ2-7
CDR3 protein: CASSRQGQTGNTIYF; CDR3 DNA: TGTGCCAGCAGTAGACAGGGCCAGACGGGAAACACCATATATTTT; D gene: TRBD1; V gene: TRBV6-5; clone size: -; J gene: TRBJ1-3
CDR3 protein: CASSLVLRETQYF; CDR3 DNA: TGCGCCAGCAGCTTGGTGTTGAGGGAGACCCAGTACTTC; D gene: -; V gene: TRBV5-1; clone size: -; J gene: TRBJ2-5
CDR3 protein: CASSYRPMTSGSYEQYF; CDR3 DNA: TGTGCCAGCAGCTACCGCCCAATGACTAGCGGGAGCTACGAGCAGTACTTC; D gene: TRBD2; V gene: TRBV11-2; clone size: once; J gene: TRBJ2-7
CDR3 protein: CASAGGASYNSPLHF; CDR3 DNA: TGTGCCAGCGCTGGAGGGGCCTCCTATAATTCACCCCTCCACTTT; D gene: -; V gene: TRBV2; clone size: -; J gene: TRBJ1-6
CDR3 protein: CASSVGFGGGAKNEQFF; CDR3 DNA: TGTGCCAGCAGCGTAGGATTTGGCGGGGGGGCGAAAAATGAGCAGTTCTTC; D gene: TRBD2; V gene: TRBV9; clone size: -; J gene: TRBJ2-1
CDR3 protein: CASTPSGRGETQYF; CDR3 DNA: TGTGCCAGCACCCCTAGCGGGAGGGGGGAGACCCAGTACTTC; D gene: TRBD2; V gene: TRBV6-6; clone size: -; J gene: TRBJ2-5
CDR3 protein: CASLQGWGTEAFF; CDR3 DNA: TGTGCCAGTTTACAGGGTTGGGGCACTGAAGCTTTCTTT; D gene: -; V gene: TRBV28; clone size: -; J gene: TRBJ1-1
CDR3 protein: CASSYSPRVSYNEQFF; CDR3 DNA: TGTGCCAGCAGTTACTCTCCCCGGGTTTCCTACAATGAGCAGTTCTTC; D gene: -; V gene: TRBV6-5; clone size: -; J gene: TRBJ2-1
CDR3 protein: CASSIGGDGAGELFF; CDR3 DNA: TGTGCCAGTAGTATAGGCGGAGACGGGGCCGGGGAGCTGTTTTTT; D gene: -; V gene: TRBV19; clone size: -; J gene: TRBJ2-2
CDR3 protein: CASTGSYNSPLHF; CDR3 DNA: TGTGCCAGCACGGGCTCCTATAATTCACCCCTCCACTTT; D gene: -; V gene: TRBV6-5; clone size: -; J gene: TRBJ1-6
CDR3 protein: CASSYGGGVETQYF; CDR3 DNA: TGTGCCAGCAGTTACGGAGGCGGGGTGGAGACCCAGTACTTC; D gene: -; V gene: TRBV6-5; clone size: -; J gene: TRBJ2-5
CDR3 protein: CASSSSGRLWALHF; CDR3 DNA: TGTGCCAGCAGTTCCTCGGGCCGACTGTGGGCCCTCCACTTT; D gene: -; V gene: TRBV27; clone size: -; J gene: TRBJ1-6
CDR3 protein: CASSSGQNQGTQYF; CDR3 DNA: TGTGCCAGCTCTTCCGGACAGAACCAAGGGACCCAGTACTTC; D gene: -; V gene: TRBV18; clone size: -; J gene: TRBJ2-5
CDR3 protein: CASSFRQNYNEQFF; CDR3 DNA: TGTGCCAGCAGTTTCAGGCAGAATTACAATGAGCAGTTCTTC; D gene: -; V gene: TRBV27; clone size: -; J gene: TRBJ2-1
CDR3 protein: CASSSGTSPYEQYF; CDR3 DNA: TGTGCCAGCAGCTCCGGGACTAGTCCGTACGAGCAGTACTTC; D gene: TRBD2; V gene: TRBV5-4; clone size: -; J gene: TRBJ2-7
CDR3 protein: CATSREVTGYGYTF; CDR3 DNA: TGTGCCACCAGCAGAGAGGTAACGGGATATGGCTACACCTTC; D gene: -; V gene: TRBV15; clone size: -; J gene: TRBJ1-2
CDR3 protein: CASSVEIGTSYEQYF; CDR3 DNA: TGTGCCAGCAGCGTAGAGATAGGGACCTCCTACGAGCAGTACTTC; D gene: -; V gene: TRBV9; clone size: -; J gene: TRBJ2-7
CDR3 protein: CAGKISGRRSQYF; CDR3 DNA: TGTGCCGGGAAAATAAGCGGGAGAAGGTCCCAGTACTTC; D gene: TRBD2; V gene: TRBV30; clone size: -; J gene: TRBJ2-5
CDR3 protein: CASSRGSVQPQHF; CDR3 DNA: TGTGCCAGCAGCCGAGGTTCGGTTCAGCCCCAGCATTTT; D gene: -; V gene: TRBV7-9; clone size: -; J gene: TRBJ1-5
CDR3 protein: CSVESYNEQFF; CDR3 DNA: TGCAGCGTTGAATCCTACAATGAGCAGTTCTTC; D gene: -; V gene: TRBV29-1; clone size: once; J gene: TRBJ2-1
CDR3 protein: CASMASAQETQYF; CDR3 DNA: TGTGCCAGTATGGCGTCAGCCCAAGAGACCCAGTACTTC; D gene: -; V gene: TRBV19; clone size: -; J gene: TRBJ2-5